This record covers a single T cell receptor (beta chain). Its antigen is still unknown. Only in-frame clones appear in the TCRdb table, and some are missing; sequencing was by immunoSEQ multiplex PCR. The data hold about 270,000 clones, with 94% observed a single time. The data are from a study of T cell responses to AZD1222 COVID-19 vaccine. V lost 7 bases and J 0 bases, leaving 6 bases between the germline ends. This CDR3 is 12 amino acids long. General study results and limits: White British people made up most donors, females outnumbered males, and clonal diversity was possibly underestimated. At study baseline, merely six AZD1222 recipients were seropositive. Reportedly, nearly half the spike-specific TCRs target unmutated variant regions.

Source: peripheral blood, taken 28 days after the second AZD1222 dose. The chain uses TRBV12-3 or TRBV12-4 and TRBJ1-1; D not resolved. This receptor was obtained from an adult who received the AZD1222 COVID-19 vaccine. DNA for the CDR3: TGTGCCAGCACTTTTATGAACACTGAAGCTTTCTTT. This codes for CASTFMNTEAFF.